These 21 T cell receptor beta chains share one sample of origin, sequenced in a study of blood T cell repertoires in COVID-19. Data came from immunoSEQ multiplex PCR; TCRdb stores just in-frame clones and leaves some out. The table includes under 450,000 clones, approximately 80% detected once. The sample taken for sequencing was peripheral blood. The receptors derive from a human donor with acute or convalescent COVID-19. The donor label of this sample is uncertain.

As regards this clone: Distinct nucleotide sequences in the sample also encode this CDR3. This chain joins TRBV5-1 and TRBJ2-1; D uncertain. The germline V and J ends were trimmed by 6 bases and 0 bases, with 7 bases remaining between them. The V gene's germline CDR1 is SGHRS and CDR2 YFSETQ. The CDR3 has 13 amino acids. The CDR3 DNA follows: TGCGCCAGCACCCGAGGCTCCTACAATGAGCAGTTCTTC. Translating it yields CASTRGSYNEQFF. Filled out from reference TRBV5-1 and TRBJ2-1, the complete variable domain reads KAGVTQTPRYLIKTRGQQVTLSCSPISGHRSVSWYQQTPGQGLQFLFEYFSETQRNKGNFPGRFSGRQFSNSRSEMNVSTLELGDSALYLCASTRGSYNEQFFGPGTRLTVL.

The genes are TRBV5-4 and TRBJ1-1, with D perhaps matching TRBD1 (5 bases). Germline assignment: CDR1 SGHNT and CDR2 YYREEE (reference sequence). This CDR3 has 14 residues. V lost 4 bases and J 4 bases, leaving 14 bases between the germline ends. CDR3 amino acids: CASSPAGHRTEAFF. The CDR3 bases are TGTGCCAGCAGCCCAGCTGGACACCGCACTGAAGCTTTCTTT.

This clone turned up a few times. This chain uses TRBV29-1 with TRBJ1-4; 9 positions agree with TRBD1. This CDR3 has 15 amino acids. Germline CDR1 reads SQVTM; CDR2 reads ANQGSEA. J lost 8 bases, V lost 4 bases, and 11 bases had no gene match. The CDR3 region is CSVGTGQGPKEKLFF. DNA of the CDR3: TGCAGCGTTGGGACTGGACAGGGGCCCAAAGAAAAACTGTTTTTT.

The chain uses TRBV11-2 and TRBJ1-3; D not resolved. V was pared by 3 bases and J by 4 bases, with 13 bases between. Germline-derived CDR1 and CDR2 are SGHAT and FQNNGV. The CDR3 length is 15 residues. DNA of the CDR3: TGTGCCAGCAGCTTCCTAGCCGACGGCGGAAACACCATATATTTT. As protein: CASSFLADGGNTIYF.

The genes are TRBV28 and TRBJ1-2, with D possibly matching TRBD1 (5 bases). V dropped 6 bases and J dropped 4 bases, with 24 bases sitting between them. This CDR3 comprises 17 residues. Germline loops: CDR1 MDHEN, CDR2 SYDVKM. CDR3 amino acids: CASSRFPKPTVFYGYTF. For the CDR3, the DNA is TGTGCCAGCAGCCGATTCCCCAAACCGACAGTTTTCTATGGCTACACCTTC.

J is TRBJ2-5 and V is TRBV6-1; 14 bases agree with TRBD2. This CDR3 contains 18 residues. CDR1 MNHNS and CDR2 SASEGT come from the germline V gene. V gave up 0 bases and J gave up 0 bases; unmatched junction bases: 3. CDR3 sequence (DNA): TGTGCCAGCAGTGAAGCAGGGACTAGCGGGGGATACCAAGAGACCCAGTACTTC. Protein: CASSEAGTSGGYQETQYF.

This chain uses TRBV30 with TRBJ1-1; TRBD1 aligns across 7 bases. This CDR3 comprises 11 residues. V shed 8 bases, J shed 11 bases, and the junction held 11 bases outside the gene matches. In germline, CDR1 is GTSNPN, CDR2 SVGIG (reference sequence). The CDR3 DNA reads as TGTGCCGTTGGGACAGCCCCTGGGGCTTTCTTT. It is translated as CAVGTAPGAFF.

The chain carries TRBV14 and TRBJ2-7; 7 bases are a match to TRBD2. The V gene's germline CDR1 is SGHDN and CDR2 FVKESK. Trimming removed 4 bases from V and 1 base from J; junction bases left unmatched: 7. The CDR3 is 15 amino acids. CDR3 sequence: CASSRQRGSSYEQYF. The CDR3 region has the DNA TGTGCCAGCAGCCGCCAGCGGGGTTCTTCCTACGAGCAGTACTTC. Variable domain in full (rest from reference TRBV14 and TRBJ2-7): EAGVTQFPSHSVIEKGQTVTLRCDPISGHDNLYWYRRVMGKEIKFLLHFVKESKQDESGMPNNRFLAERTGGTYSTLKVQPAELEDSGVYFCASSRQRGSSYEQYFGPGTRLTVT.

This clone has only one observation. The chain joins TRBV5-4 to TRBJ1-1; 8 positions agree with TRBD1. J lost 5 bases, V lost 1 base, and 1 base had no gene match. The germline CDR1 and CDR2 sequences are SGHNT and YYREEE (reference sequence). The CDR3 covers 13 residues. The CDR3 DNA reads as TGTGCCAGCAGCTTGAGGACAGGGACTGAAGCTTTCTTT. This encodes CASSLRTGTEAFF.

The chain couples TRBV2 to TRBJ2-1; 12 bases fit TRBD1. This CDR3 has 15 amino acids. J was trimmed by 4 bases and V by 6 bases; bases with no gene match: 4. Germline V gives CDR1 SNHLY, CDR2 FYNNEI. CDR3 region: CASRMGQGAYNEQFF. The CDR3 DNA follows: TGTGCCAGCAGGATGGGACAGGGGGCATACAATGAGCAGTTCTTC. Together with reference TRBV2 and TRBJ2-1, the CDR3 gives the full variable domain: EPEVTQTPSHQVTQMGQEVILRCVPISNHLYFYWYRQILGQKVEFLVSFYNNEISEKSEIFDDQFSVERPDGSNFTLKIRSTKLEDSAMYFCASRMGQGAYNEQFFGPGTRLTVL.

The V gene is TRBV2, the J gene TRBJ2-4; a possible D gene is TRBD2 (5 bases). The V and J ends lost 4 bases and 6 bases respectively, with 16 bases between them. Germline V lookup: CDR1 SNHLY, CDR2 FYNNEI. The CDR3 spans 15 residues. CDR3 in amino acids: CASSGGSEIRNIQYF. CDR3 sequence (DNA): TGTGCCAGCAGTGGAGGGTCAGAGATAAGAAACATTCAGTACTTC. The whole variable domain, filled in from reference TRBV2 and TRBJ2-4, reads EPEVTQTPSHQVTQMGQEVILRCVPISNHLYFYWYRQILGQKVEFLVSFYNNEISEKSEIFDDQFSVERPDGSNFTLKIRSTKLEDSAMYFCASSGGSEIRNIQYFGAGTRLSVL.

The chain carries TRBV4-2 and TRBJ2-5; 7 nucleotides match TRBD2. Germline V lookup: CDR1 LGHNA, CDR2 YNFKEQ. Trimming cost V 0 bases and J 4 bases; bases outside gene matches: 2. There are 14 residues in the CDR3. The CDR3 region has the DNA TGTGCCAGCAGCCAAGAGGTAGCGGGAGAGACCCAGTACTTC. Protein product: CASSQEVAGETQYF.

The V and J genes are TRBV2 and TRBJ1-1; possibly TRBD1 for D (5 bases). In germline, CDR1 is SNHLY, CDR2 FYNNEI. V was pared by 5 bases and J by 0 bases, with 16 bases between. This CDR3 comprises 16 residues. The CDR3 DNA is TGTGCCAGCAGTCCGAGTGGGGCGAAAATGAACACTGAAGCTTTCTTT. As protein: CASSPSGAKMNTEAFF.

This chain uses TRBV11-3 with TRBJ2-1; 16 nucleotides align to TRBD2. The CDR3 extends over 15 amino acids. The germline gives CDR1 SGHNT, CDR2 YENEEA. V shed 5 bases, J shed 10 bases, and the junction held 5 bases outside the gene matches. The CDR3 loop reads CASSPGLAGGREQFF. CDR3 bases: TGTGCCAGCAGCCCGGGACTAGCGGGGGGGCGGGAGCAGTTCTTC.

CDR3 sequence reads: CASSPGQINYGYTF. The CDR3 DNA reads TGTGCCAGCAGTCCGGGACAGATTAACTATGGCTACACCTTC. The J gene is TRBJ1-2, the V gene TRBV6-5; 7 bases are shared with TRBD1. J lost 1 base, V lost 5 bases, and 4 bases had no gene match. This CDR3 comprises 14 residues. Germline V gene lookup returns CDR1 MNHEY and CDR2 SVGAGI.

This sequence joins TRBV29-1 and TRBJ2-7; possible D gene TRBD2, 5 bases. Trimming stripped 6 bases from V and 4 bases from J, with 16 bases between. The germline V gene has CDR1 SQVTM and CDR2 ANQGSEA. The CDR3 has 13 residues. The CDR3 here is CSVLFLSGYEQYF. For the CDR3, the DNA is TGCAGCGTCCTCTTTTTATCGGGGTACGAGCAGTACTTC.

This chain's CDR3 is CATSNRGGQPQHF. The DNA for the CDR3 is TGTGCCACCAGCAACAGGGGAGGCCAGCCCCAGCATTTT. This chain uses TRBV15 with TRBJ1-5; TRBD1 matches at 7 bases. Germline V gene data show CDR1 as LNHNV and CDR2 as YYDKDF (reference sequence). This CDR3 is built from 13 residues. Trimming at V came to 4 bases and at J to 7 bases, leaving 4 bases not matched to a gene.

This chain connects TRBV19 to TRBJ1-2, with a weak D call TRBD1 (6 bases). CDR3 length: 15 amino acids. With 3 bases removed from V and 2 bases from J, the gap between germline ends came to 13 bases. CDR1 and CDR2 from the germline V gene are LNHDA and SQIVND (reference sequence). CDR3 sequence reads: CASSIGWTANYGYTF. In DNA form, the CDR3 reads TGTGCCAGTAGTATCGGTTGGACAGCAAACTATGGCTACACCTTC.

V is TRBV6-5 and J is TRBJ2-7, with 11 bases aligning to TRBD2. The germline V gene has CDR1 MNHEY and CDR2 SVGAGI. This CDR3 has 16 residues. V dropped 4 bases and J dropped 3; count of bases not matched to a gene: 8. CDR3 DNA: TGTGCCAGCAGTTCCCGTCTAGCGGGGGGAAACTACGAGCAGTACTTC. Translated: CASSSRLAGGNYEQYF.

The rearrangement links TRBV4-2 to TRBJ2-7, with unresolved D. Germline V gene data show CDR1 as LGHNA and CDR2 as YNFKEQ. The CDR3 totals 11 residues. V was cut by 0 bases and J by 5 bases, with 2 bases left in between. The chain's CDR3 is CASSQDNEQYF. The CDR3 DNA reads TGTGCCAGCAGCCAAGACAACGAGCAGTACTTC.

The chain is built from TRBV28 and TRBJ1-1, with no clear D. V shed 4 bases and J shed 11 bases, with 20 bases lying between them. The CDR3 contains 14 residues. Germline V gene lookup returns CDR1 MDHEN and CDR2 SYDVKM. CDR3 in DNA: TGTGCCAGCAGTTCTCTCCGGCGGGCTTTAAACGCTTTCTTT. Protein: CASSSLRRALNAFF.